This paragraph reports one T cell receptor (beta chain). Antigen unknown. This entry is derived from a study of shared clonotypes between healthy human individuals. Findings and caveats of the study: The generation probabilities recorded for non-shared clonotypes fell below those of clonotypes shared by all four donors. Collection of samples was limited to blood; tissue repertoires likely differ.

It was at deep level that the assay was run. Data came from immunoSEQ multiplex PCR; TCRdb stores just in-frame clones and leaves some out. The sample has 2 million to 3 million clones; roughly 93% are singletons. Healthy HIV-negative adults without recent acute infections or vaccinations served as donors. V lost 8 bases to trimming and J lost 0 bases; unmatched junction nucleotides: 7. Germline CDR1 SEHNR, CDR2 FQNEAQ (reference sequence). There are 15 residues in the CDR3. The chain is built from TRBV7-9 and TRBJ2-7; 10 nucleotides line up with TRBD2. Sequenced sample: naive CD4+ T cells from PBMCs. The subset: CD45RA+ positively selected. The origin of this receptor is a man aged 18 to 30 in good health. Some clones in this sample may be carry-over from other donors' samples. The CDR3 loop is CASQPSGRFSYEQYF. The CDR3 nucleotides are TGTGCCAGCCAACCTAGCGGGAGATTCTCCTACGAGCAGTACTTC. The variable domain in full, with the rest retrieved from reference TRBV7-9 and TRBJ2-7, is DTGVSQNPRHKITKRGQNVTFRCDPISEHNRLYWYRQTLGQGPEFLTYFQNEAQLEKSRLLSDRFSAERPKGSFSTLEIQRTEQGDSAMYLCASQPSGRFSYEQYFGPGTRLTVT.